This TCR beta chain was found in a study of blood T cell repertoires in COVID-19. The wider study: Sites across the United States, Italy and Spain contributed samples from acute and convalescent COVID-19. The cDNA or gDNA used as material had been derived from T cells, B-cell-depleted T cells, or PBMCs.

With regard to this clone: This may arise from a read error, as a much more abundant clone is one base away.

Trimming at V came to 7 bases and at J to 5 bases, leaving 11 bases not matched to a gene. This CDR3 spans 17 amino acids. CDR1 is LGHDT, CDR2 YNNKEL, per germline (reference sequence). TCRdb's copy holds only in-frame clones and misses some; the assay was immunoSEQ multiplex PCR. The data contain some 150,000 clones, approximately 80% of them seen just once; the ten biggest clones take up about 12%. V usage is TRBV3-1 (or the pseudogene TRBV3-2) and J usage is TRBJ1-6, with TRBD1 matching over 10 bases. Sequenced sample: peripheral blood. The source is a woman aged 55-69 years with COVID-19, enrolled during active disease. The CDR3 region is CASNRRGQGVNNSPLHF. The CDR3 nucleotides read TGTGCCAGCAACCGGCGCGGACAGGGGGTTAATAATTCACCCCTCCACTTT.